This entry lists 32 T cell receptor beta chains sequenced from one sample in a study of blood T cell repertoires in COVID-19 (dated by TCRdb to the early 2020s). The protocol used for the library was the immunoSEQ multiplex PCR assay. TCRdb obtained this table from immuneACCESS and retained in-frame rearrangements with V and J assigned. These tables miss some clones; where compared with another copy, unresolved V genes account for less than half of the shortfall, and the remainder is unexplained. The sample includes 150,000 to 200,000 clones, with over 80% observed a single time. The leading ten clones occupy around 5.1% of the sample. Sequenced material: PBMCs or T cells enriched from blood (not recorded which). All receptors come from a man between 65 and 80 years old who had been exposed to COVID-19.

The chain links TRBV9 to TRBJ2-2; tentatively, D is TRBD2 (6 bases). The CDR3 runs 16 residues. V was pared by 0 bases and J by 1 base, with 10 bases between. Germline CDR1 and CDR2: SGDLS and YYNGEE. The CDR3 here is CASSVELRENTGELFF. The CDR3 DNA is TGTGCCAGCAGCGTAGAGTTGCGGGAGAACACCGGGGAGCTGTTTTTT.

The chain recombines TRBV18 with TRBJ1-1, with 7 bases lining up with TRBD1. With V trimmed by 6 bases and J by 6 bases, 4 bases remained unmatched. Germline V gene lookup returns CDR1 KGHSH and CDR2 LQKENI. The CDR3 spans 12 residues. The CDR3 DNA sequence: TGTGCCAGCTCCACAGGGGCCCCTGAAGCTTTCTTT. It yields the protein CASSTGAPEAFF. The variable domain in full, with the rest retrieved from reference TRBV18 and TRBJ1-1, is NAGVMQNPRHLVRRRGQEARLRCSPMKGHSHVYWYRQLPEEGLKFMVYLQKENIIDESGMPKERFSAEFPKEGPSILRIQQVVRGDSAAYFCASSTGAPEAFFGQGTRLTVV.

The chain combines TRBV13 with TRBJ2-1; 9 nucleotides align to TRBD2. Trimming took 5 bases from V and 6 from J; bases not matched to a gene: 11. The CDR3 is 16 amino acids. Germline V gives CDR1 PRHDT, CDR2 FYEKMQ (reference sequence). In DNA, the CDR3 is TGTGCCAGCAGCCCCCTGGGGGCGGGAGGGCCCAATGAGCAGTTCTTC. Translation: CASSPLGAGGPNEQFF.

The J gene is TRBJ2-5, the V gene TRBV24-1; D is perhaps TRBD1 (6 bases). Trimming cost V 5 bases and J 3 bases, with 18 bases left between them. In germline, CDR1 is KGHDR, CDR2 SFDVKD. The CDR3 length is 16 residues. The CDR3 DNA follows: TGTGCCACCAGTGCCCAAATTGGACAGCAGGAAGAGACCCAGTACTTC. Its protein product is CATSAQIGQQEETQYF.

V gene TRBV4-3 combines with J gene TRBJ2-7, with TRBD2 identical over 11 bases. This CDR3 comprises 18 residues. The V and J ends lost 2 bases and 0 bases, in that order; junction bases with no gene match: 9. CDR1 is LGHNA, CDR2 YSLEER, per germline. CDR3 DNA: TGCGCCAGCAGCCAATTGGGAGTAGCGGGAGGGAGCTCCTACGAGCAGTACTTC. Its protein is CASSQLGVAGGSSYEQYF.

The chain is built from TRBV5-1 and TRBJ2-5; D might be TRBD1 (6 bases). This CDR3 contains 14 residues. The V and J ends lost 6 bases and 9 bases respectively, with 21 bases between them. The germline V gene has CDR1 SGHRS and CDR2 YFSETQ. CDR3 sequence (DNA): TGCGCCAGCACAGACGGGACACCTCAAGGAGCCCAGTACTTC. Amino acid sequence: CASTDGTPQGAQYF.

In this sample, this clone turned up a few times. J is TRBJ1-1 and V is TRBV28; perhaps TRBD1 as D (5 bases). This CDR3 has 17 amino acids. The germline V gene encodes CDR1 MDHEN and CDR2 SYDVKM. V gave up 5 bases and J gave up 5 bases, with 24 bases separating them. CDR3 coding DNA: TGTGCCAGCAGTCCCGACCGGTGGGGGGAGAAGTGGACTGAAGCTTTCTTT. Encoded protein: CASSPDRWGEKWTEAFF.

V is TRBV7-8 and J is TRBJ2-7; 9 bases align to TRBD2. CDR3 length: 14 residues. J was trimmed by 5 bases and V by 3 bases; bases with no gene match: 5. The V gene's germline CDR1 is SGHVS and CDR2 FQNEAQ. The DNA of the CDR3 is TGTGCCAGCAGCTTTAGCGGGAGTAACAACGAGCAGTACTTC. As protein: CASSFSGSNNEQYF.

The rearrangement links TRBV7-3 to TRBJ2-3; unclear D gene. The V and J ends lost 4 bases and 2 bases respectively, with 7 bases between them. Germline assignment: CDR1 SGHTA and CDR2 FQGTGA. The CDR3 totals 13 residues. Written as DNA, the CDR3 is TGTGCCAGCAGCTCACATACCACAGATACGCAGTATTTT. This gives the protein CASSSHTTDTQYF.

This clone has a handful of counts. The chain links TRBV4-2 to TRBJ2-2, with D possibly matching TRBD2 (5 bases). Germline loops: CDR1 LGHNA, CDR2 YNFKEQ. Deletions cut 0 bases from V and 2 bases from J, with 10 bases between. The CDR3 sequence is 16 residues long. CDR3 in amino acids: CASSQENSGNTGELFF. As DNA, the CDR3 is TGTGCCAGCAGCCAAGAAAACAGCGGTAACACCGGGGAGCTGTTTTTT.

The rearrangement uses TRBV9 and TRBJ2-3, with 7 bases lining up with TRBD2. There are 16 residues in the CDR3. The V and J ends lost 4 bases and 0 bases, in that order; junction bases with no gene match: 8. The germline V gene has CDR1 SGDLS and CDR2 YYNGEE. In DNA form, the CDR3 reads TGTGCCAGCAGCCTAAGCGGGGTGGTTAGCACAGATACGCAGTATTTT. It is translated as CASSLSGVVSTDTQYF.

In its sample, this clone was seen once. The J gene is TRBJ1-2, the V gene TRBV30; TRBD1 is a possible D gene (6 bases). CDR1 and CDR2 (germline): GTSNPN, SVGIG (reference sequence). CDR3 length: 13 residues. V lost 4 bases and J lost 7, with 16 bases in between. The CDR3 DNA follows: TGTGCCTGGAAAGGGGGGGAGGAGAGTGGCTACACCTTC. Protein: CAWKGGEESGYTF.

J is TRBJ2-6 and V is TRBV6-5, with 11 bases aligning to TRBD1. The CDR3 has 15 residues. J was trimmed by 9 bases and V by 6 bases; bases with no gene match: 7. In germline, CDR1 is MNHEY, CDR2 SVGAGI. CDR3 bases: TGTGCCAGCAGCTTTGGGACAGGGGGAGTCAACGTCCTGACTTTC. Encoded protein: CASSFGTGGVNVLTF.

V and J are TRBV19 and TRBJ2-7; possibly TRBD1 for D (5 bases). CDR1 is LNHDA and CDR2 is SQIVND in the germline V gene (reference sequence). The CDR3 covers 11 residues. The V gene lost 10 bases and the J gene lost 3 bases, with 10 bases spanning the gap. CDR3: CATAGNYEQYF. The CDR3 DNA is TGTGCCACTGCAGGGAACTACGAGCAGTACTTC.

This rearrangement joins TRBV2 to TRBJ2-3; D might be TRBD1 (5 bases). The V gene's germline CDR1 is SNHLY and CDR2 FYNNEI. V shed 4 bases and J shed 3 bases, with 8 bases lying between them. The CDR3 contains 13 residues. The CDR3 is CASSVQGTDTQYF. The CDR3 DNA is TGTGCCAGCAGTGTGCAGGGTACAGATACGCAGTATTTT.

This sequence joins TRBV11-2 and TRBJ2-7; D possibly corresponds to TRBD1 (5 bases). Germline loops: CDR1 SGHAT, CDR2 FQNNGV. The CDR3 is 13 residues long. Trimming left V 10 bases short and J 8 bases short, with 21 bases between. For the CDR3, the DNA is TGTGCCACCGAGACAGCTTCGGGTCTCCAGCAGTACTTC. It codes for CATETASGLQQYF.

The chain recombines TRBV27 with TRBJ1-2, with 8 bases identical to TRBD1. The germline CDR1 and CDR2 sequences are MNHEY and SMNVEV (reference sequence). V trimming: 6 bases; J trimming: 0 bases; junction bases outside the gene matches: 9. The CDR3 consists of 16 residues. The CDR3 DNA reads as TGTGCCAGCAGAGGGGGTCAGGGGGCATCTAACTATGGCTACACCTTC. Its translation is CASRGGQGASNYGYTF.

The gene calls are TRBV4-3 and TRBJ1-1, with D possibly being TRBD1 (6 bases). V was clipped by 1 base and J by 5 bases, with 17 bases between them. The V gene's germline CDR1 is LGHNA and CDR2 YSLEER. This CDR3 is built from 16 residues. The CDR3 sequence: CASSQGEGLGGTEAFF. CDR3 coding DNA: TGCGCCAGCAGCCAAGGGGAGGGGCTAGGGGGAACTGAAGCTTTCTTT.

A single count supports this clone. J is TRBJ2-3 and V is TRBV6-1; D is perhaps TRBD2 (6 bases). Germline V lookup: CDR1 MNHNS, CDR2 SASEGT. The CDR3 is 16 residues long. V was clipped by 4 bases and J by 4 bases, with 18 bases between them. The DNA for the CDR3 is TGTGCCAGCAGTGGATGGGACTTAAGAATTTCAGATACGCAGTATTTT. This translates into CASSGWDLRISDTQYF.

This clone was recorded once. The chain uses TRBV4-1 and TRBJ1-4, with TRBD1 matching 11 bases. The CDR3 spans 16 residues. From germline, CDR1 is MGHRA and CDR2 YSYEKL. J was trimmed by 7 bases and V by 0 bases; bases with no gene match: 4. CDR3 nucleotides: TGCGCCAGCAGCCAAGACCGGACAGGGGGCGGTGAAAAACTGTTTTTT. Translation: CASSQDRTGGGEKLFF.

The V call is TRBV7-9, the J call TRBJ1-5; 8 positions match TRBD1. Germline CDR1 reads SEHNR; CDR2 reads FQNEAQ (reference sequence). The CDR3 spans 13 residues. V gave up 4 bases and J gave up 5 bases; unmatched junction bases: 1. The CDR3 nucleotides read TGTGCCAGCAGCTCGGGACAGGATCAGCCCCAGCATTTT. Translation gives CASSSGQDQPQHF.

The table lists this clone with a few counts. The CDR3 nucleotides read TGTGCCAGCAGCACTCAACGGGACAGCTATGGCTACACCTTC. Protein sequence: CASSTQRDSYGYTF. This chain links TRBV9 with TRBJ1-2, with TRBD1 matching 7 bases. The CDR3 length is 14 residues. The germline gives CDR1 SGDLS, CDR2 YYNGEE. The trim removed 4 bases at V and 4 bases at J, leaving 7 bases unmatched.

The V and J genes are TRBV30 and TRBJ1-4; no clear D. Germline-derived CDR1 and CDR2 are GTSNPN and SVGIG (reference sequence). The CDR3 has 14 amino acids. V lost 4 bases and J lost 0, with 9 bases in between. This chain's CDR3 is CAWTPGPTNEKLFF. CDR3 nucleotides: TGTGCCTGGACCCCAGGTCCAACTAATGAAAAACTGTTTTTT. The variable domain in full, completed from reference TRBV30 and TRBJ1-4, reads SQTIHQWPATLVQPVGSPLSLECTVEGTSNPNLYWYRQAAGRGLQLLFYSVGIGQISSEVPQNLSASRPQDRQFILSSKKLLLSDSGFYLCAWTPGPTNEKLFFGSGTQLSVL.

This clone showed up just once. This chain uses TRBV11-2 with TRBJ2-1; TRBD2 aligns across 7 bases. V shed 5 bases and J 8 bases; nucleotides not matched to a gene: 3. The CDR3 is 12 amino acids. CDR1 SGHAT and CDR2 FQNNGV come from the germline V gene. The CDR3 bases are TGTGCCAGCAGCCGACTAGCAGATGAGCAGTTCTTC. It is translated as CASSRLADEQFF.

The chain has TRBV29-1 and TRBJ2-7; 7 bases fit TRBD1. V lost 4 bases, J lost 0 bases, and 0 bases stayed unmatched. This CDR3 spans 12 amino acids. Per germline, CDR1 SQVTM and CDR2 ANQGSEA. The CDR3 loop is CSVGDSSYEQYF. The CDR3 nucleotides are TGCAGCGTTGGGGACAGCTCCTACGAGCAGTACTTC.

The chain links TRBV11-3 to TRBJ1-2, with D maybe TRBD1 (6 bases). The V gene lost 5 bases and the J gene lost 0 bases, with 19 bases spanning the gap. This CDR3 is built from 17 residues. Looked up from germline, CDR1 is SGHNT and CDR2 is YENEEA. The CDR3: CASSPRTAGVSNYGYTF. As DNA, the CDR3 is TGTGCCAGCAGCCCCCGGACAGCAGGGGTCTCTAACTATGGCTACACCTTC.

V gene TRBV7-2 combines with J gene TRBJ1-2; 12 nucleotides agree with TRBD1. The CDR3 runs 15 residues. J was trimmed by 8 bases and V by 1 base; bases with no gene match: 5. Germline V lookup: CDR1 SGHTA, CDR2 FQGNSA. The chain's CDR3 is CASSLVGTGGAGYTF. The CDR3 DNA follows: TGTGCCAGCAGCTTAGTGGGGACAGGGGGCGCGGGCTACACCTTC.

The rearrangement links TRBV28 to TRBJ2-3; 12 bases line up with TRBD1. V dropped 3 bases and J dropped 8; count of bases not matched to a gene: 3. In germline, CDR1 is MDHEN, CDR2 SYDVKM. The CDR3 contains 14 residues. CDR3 in amino acids: CASSFGTGGGTQYF. CDR3 nucleotides: TGTGCCAGCAGTTTTGGGACAGGGGGCGGTACGCAGTATTTT.

Remarks on this clone: Since a much larger clone is just one base distant, this may be a read error. V and J are TRBV11-2 and TRBJ1-1; D is ambiguous. The CDR3 is 12 amino acids. Germline V gene data show CDR1 as SGHAT and CDR2 as FQNNGV. V lost 5 bases to trimming and J lost 1 base, with 5 bases between them. CDR3 DNA sequence: TGTGCCAGCAGCCCCTGGAACACTGAAGCTTTCTTT. Protein: CASSPWNTEAFF. The variable domain in full, with the rest retrieved from reference TRBV11-2 and TRBJ1-1, is EAGVAQSPRYKIIEKRQSVAFWCNPISGHATLYWYQQILGQGPKLLIQFQNNGVVDDSQLPKDRFSAERLKGVDSTLKIQPAKLEDSAVYLCASSPWNTEAFFGQGTRLTVV.

The chain has TRBV3-1 (or the pseudogene TRBV3-2) and TRBJ2-1, with 8 bases aligning to TRBD2. This CDR3 region has 15 residues. V lost 7 bases, J lost 3 bases, and 8 bases stayed unmatched. Germline V gives CDR1 LGHDT, CDR2 YNNKEL (reference sequence). CDR3 DNA: TGTGCCAGCAAACGCGGGAGGACCATCTACAATGAGCAGTTCTTC. As protein: CASKRGRTIYNEQFF.

V and J are TRBV5-8 and TRBJ2-3; 11 positions agree with TRBD2. CDR3 length: 15 residues. CDR1 is SGHTS and CDR2 is YDEGEE in the germline V gene. V shed 4 bases, J shed 1 base, and the junction held 2 bases outside the gene matches. This CDR3 reads CASSRGLAGTDTQYF. Written as DNA, the CDR3 is TGTGCCAGCAGCCGGGGACTAGCGGGCACAGATACGCAGTATTTT.

The V gene is TRBV19, the J gene TRBJ1-1; 8 positions match TRBD1. V shed 9 bases, J shed 3 bases, and the junction held 12 bases outside the gene matches. Germline loops: CDR1 LNHDA, CDR2 SQIVND (reference sequence). This CDR3 is 15 amino acids long. The DNA for the CDR3 is TGTGCCAGCAGGGGGCAGGGGCCTCCAGACACTGAAGCTTTCTTT. Amino acids: CASRGQGPPDTEAFF.